The text below deals with one TCR beta chain. What it binds is not known. One junction end does not reproduce the germline sequence, and a read error may be involved. The sample comes from a study of Graves' ophthalmopathy and Graves' hyperthyroidism. For the study at large: Stable hyperthyroidism meant no ophthalmopathy within 18 months of follow-up.

Other autoimmune diseases, uncontrolled infections, pregnancy or lactation excluded patients from enrollment. Patients were diagnosed from clinical symptoms, serum thyroxine, TRAb, thyroid ultrasound and orbital computed tomography. General study findings and limits: The model's ophthalmopathy progression predictions had more than 55% sensitivity and approximately 72% specificity.

Amplification of TCR beta CDR3 regions used RNA transcripts. First-round RT-PCR relied on HTBI primers, and a second-round multiplex PCR came next. TCRdb re-called the multiplex PCR reads through MiXCR, storing one row per CDR3 protein. The sample carries over a million distinct CDR3 sequences, 35% to 40% recorded once. This CDR3 spans 17 amino acids. The germline gives CDR1 ENHRY, CDR2 SYGVKD. This clonotype originated in an adult man with Graves' hyperthyroidism. The source material was peripheral blood or thyroid tissue (not recorded which). This chain joins TRBV10-3 and TRBJ1-5, with a tentative D call TRBD1 (5 bases). The CDR3 DNA reads as TGTGCCAGCAGTTCGACCCTCTCCGGGGCCAACAATCAGCCCCAGCATTTT. Protein: CASSSTLSGANNQPQHF.